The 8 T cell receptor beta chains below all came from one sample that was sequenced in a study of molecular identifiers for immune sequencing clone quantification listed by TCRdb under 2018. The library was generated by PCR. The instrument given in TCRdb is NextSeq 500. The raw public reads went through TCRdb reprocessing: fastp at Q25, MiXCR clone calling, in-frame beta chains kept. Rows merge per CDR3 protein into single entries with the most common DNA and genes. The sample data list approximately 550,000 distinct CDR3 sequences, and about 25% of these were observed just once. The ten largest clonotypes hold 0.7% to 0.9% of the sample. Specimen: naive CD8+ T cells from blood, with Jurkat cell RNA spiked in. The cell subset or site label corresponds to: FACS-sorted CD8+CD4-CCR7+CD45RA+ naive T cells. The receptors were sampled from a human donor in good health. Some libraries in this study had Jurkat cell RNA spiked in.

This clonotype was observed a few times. This CDR3 reads CASSYGDARPIYGYTF. CDR3 nucleotides: TGTGCCAGCAGCTATGGGGACGCTCGCCCCATCTATGGCTACACCTTC. V and J are TRBV5-4 and TRBJ1-2, with TRBD1 as a possible D gene (5 bases). The germline gives CDR1 SGHNT, CDR2 YYREEE (reference sequence). With 3 bases removed from V and 4 bases from J, the gap between germline ends came to 19 bases. The CDR3 covers 16 residues.

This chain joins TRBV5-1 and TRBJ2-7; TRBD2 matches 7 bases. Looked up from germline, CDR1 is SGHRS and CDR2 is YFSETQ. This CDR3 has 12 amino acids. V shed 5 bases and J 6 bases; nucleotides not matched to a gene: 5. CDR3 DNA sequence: TGCGCCAGCAGAATGGGGGGGACCGAGCAGTACTTC. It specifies CASRMGGTEQYF.

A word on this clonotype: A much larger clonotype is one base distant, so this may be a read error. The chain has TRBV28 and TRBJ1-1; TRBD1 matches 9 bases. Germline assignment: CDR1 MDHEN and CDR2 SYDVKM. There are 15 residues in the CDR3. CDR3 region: CASSQRDRAYTAAFF. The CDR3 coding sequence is TGTGCCAGCAGCCAAAGGGACAGGGCGTACACTGCAGCTTTCTTT. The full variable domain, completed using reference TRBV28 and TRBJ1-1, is DVKVTQSSRYLVKRTGEKVFLECVQDMDHENMFWYRQDPGLGLRLIYFSYDVKMKEKGDIPEGYSVSREKKERFSLILESASTNQTSMYLCASSQRDRAYTAAFFGQGTRLTVV.

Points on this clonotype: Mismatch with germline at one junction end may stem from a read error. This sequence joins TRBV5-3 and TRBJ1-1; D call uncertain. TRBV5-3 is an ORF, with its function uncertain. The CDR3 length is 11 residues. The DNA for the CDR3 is TGTGCCAGCAGCTCAGGCGGTGGAGCTTTCTTT. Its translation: CASSSGGGAFF.

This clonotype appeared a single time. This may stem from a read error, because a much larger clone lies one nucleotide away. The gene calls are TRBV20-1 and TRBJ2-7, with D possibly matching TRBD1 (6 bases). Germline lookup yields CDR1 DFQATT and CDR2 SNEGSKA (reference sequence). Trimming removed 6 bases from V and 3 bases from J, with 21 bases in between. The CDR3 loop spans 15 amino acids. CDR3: CSADETGPSFYEQYF. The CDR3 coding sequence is TGCAGTGCCGATGAAACAGGGCCGAGCTTCTACGAGCAGTACTTC.

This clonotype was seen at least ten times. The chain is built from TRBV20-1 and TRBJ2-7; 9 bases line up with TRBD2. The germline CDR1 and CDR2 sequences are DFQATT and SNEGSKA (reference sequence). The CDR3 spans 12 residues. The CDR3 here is CTPDSGRYEQYF. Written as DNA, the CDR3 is TGCACCCCGGATAGCGGGAGATACGAGCAGTACTTC.

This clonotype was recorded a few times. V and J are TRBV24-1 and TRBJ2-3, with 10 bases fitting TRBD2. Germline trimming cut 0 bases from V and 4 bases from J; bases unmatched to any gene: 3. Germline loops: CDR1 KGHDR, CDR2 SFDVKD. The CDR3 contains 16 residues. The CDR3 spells CATSDLTSGIADTQYF. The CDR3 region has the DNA TGTGCCACCAGTGATTTGACTAGCGGGATTGCAGATACGCAGTATTTT.

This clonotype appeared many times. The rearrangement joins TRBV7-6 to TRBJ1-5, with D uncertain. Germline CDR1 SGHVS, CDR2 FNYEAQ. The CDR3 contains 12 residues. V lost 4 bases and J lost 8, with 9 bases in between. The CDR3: CASSSLSEPQHF. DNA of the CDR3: TGTGCCAGCAGCTCACTCTCCGAGCCCCAGCATTTT.